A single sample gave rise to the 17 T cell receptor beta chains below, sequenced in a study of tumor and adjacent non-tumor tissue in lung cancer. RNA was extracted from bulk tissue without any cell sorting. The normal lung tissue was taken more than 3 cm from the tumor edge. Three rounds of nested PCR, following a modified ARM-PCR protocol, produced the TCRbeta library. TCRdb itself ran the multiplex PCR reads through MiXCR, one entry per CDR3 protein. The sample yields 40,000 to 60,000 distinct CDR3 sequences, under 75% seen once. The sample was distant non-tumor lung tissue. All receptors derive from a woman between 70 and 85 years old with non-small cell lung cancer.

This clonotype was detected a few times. The CDR3 bases are TGTGCCAGCAGTAACCCATTGGGCCAGCTGGAGACCCAGTACTTC. This gives the protein CASSNPLGQLETQYF. The chain uses TRBV28 and TRBJ2-5; D not certain. Germline-derived CDR1 and CDR2 are MDHEN and SYDVKM. Deletions cut 5 bases from V and 5 bases from J, with 18 bases between. The CDR3 is made up of 15 amino acids.

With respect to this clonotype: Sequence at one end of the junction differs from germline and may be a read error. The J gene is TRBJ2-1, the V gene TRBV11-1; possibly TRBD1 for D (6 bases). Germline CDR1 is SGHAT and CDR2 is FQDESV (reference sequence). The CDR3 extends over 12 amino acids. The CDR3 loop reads CGSSPDRTEQFF. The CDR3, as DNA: TGTGGCAGCAGCCCCGACAGGACTGAGCAGTTCTTC.

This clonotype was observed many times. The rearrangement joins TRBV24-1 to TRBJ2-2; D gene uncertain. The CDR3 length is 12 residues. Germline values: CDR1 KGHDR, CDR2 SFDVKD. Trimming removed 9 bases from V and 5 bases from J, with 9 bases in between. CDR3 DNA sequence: TGTGCCACCGAAAAACGGACCGGGGAGCTGTTTTTT. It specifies CATEKRTGELFF.

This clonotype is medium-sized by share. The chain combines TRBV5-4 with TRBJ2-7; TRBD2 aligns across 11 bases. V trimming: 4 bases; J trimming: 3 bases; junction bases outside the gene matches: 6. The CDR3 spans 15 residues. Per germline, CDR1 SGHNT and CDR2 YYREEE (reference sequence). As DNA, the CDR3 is TGTGCCAGCAGCCCGGGACTAGCGGACCTCTACGAGCAGTACTTC. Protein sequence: CASSPGLADLYEQYF.

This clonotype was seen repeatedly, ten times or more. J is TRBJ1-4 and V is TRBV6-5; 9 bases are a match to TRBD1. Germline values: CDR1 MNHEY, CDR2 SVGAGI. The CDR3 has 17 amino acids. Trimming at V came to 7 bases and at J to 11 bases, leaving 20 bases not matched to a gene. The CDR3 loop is CASTLRGRQGEPGKLFF. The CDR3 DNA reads TGTGCCAGCACCCTACGTGGAAGACAGGGGGAGCCCGGGAAACTGTTTTTT.

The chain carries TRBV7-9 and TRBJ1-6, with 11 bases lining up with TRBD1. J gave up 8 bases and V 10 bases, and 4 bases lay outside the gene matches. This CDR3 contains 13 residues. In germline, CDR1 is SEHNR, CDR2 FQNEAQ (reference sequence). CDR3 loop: CAIRTGGDSPLHF. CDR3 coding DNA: TGTGCCATCCGGACAGGGGGCGATTCACCCCTCCACTTT.

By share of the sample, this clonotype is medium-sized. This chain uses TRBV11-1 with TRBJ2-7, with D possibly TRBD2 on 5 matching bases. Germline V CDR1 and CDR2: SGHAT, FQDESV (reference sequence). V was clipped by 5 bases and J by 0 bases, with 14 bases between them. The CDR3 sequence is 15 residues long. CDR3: CASSDVRRSSYEQYF. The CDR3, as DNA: TGTGCCAGCAGCGATGTGCGGAGGTCCTCCTACGAGCAGTACTTC.

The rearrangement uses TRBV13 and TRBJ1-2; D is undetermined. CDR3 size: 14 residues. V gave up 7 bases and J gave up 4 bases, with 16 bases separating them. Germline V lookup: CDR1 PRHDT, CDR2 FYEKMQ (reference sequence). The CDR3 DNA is TGTGCCAGCACAATGCAGAGGGCTTTCTATGGCTACACCTTC. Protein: CASTMQRAFYGYTF.

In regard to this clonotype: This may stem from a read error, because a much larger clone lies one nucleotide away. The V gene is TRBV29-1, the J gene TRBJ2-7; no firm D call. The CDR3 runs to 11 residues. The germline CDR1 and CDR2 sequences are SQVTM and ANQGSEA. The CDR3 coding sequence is TGCAGCGTTCAGGACCCCTACGAGCAGCACTTC. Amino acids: CSVQDPYEQHF.

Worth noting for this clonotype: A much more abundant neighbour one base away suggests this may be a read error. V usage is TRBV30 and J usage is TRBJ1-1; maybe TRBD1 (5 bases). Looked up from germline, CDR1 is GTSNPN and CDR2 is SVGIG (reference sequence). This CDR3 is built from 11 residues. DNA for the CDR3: TGTGCCTGGAACGCGGGGCCTGATGCTTTCTTT. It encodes CAWNAGPDAFF.

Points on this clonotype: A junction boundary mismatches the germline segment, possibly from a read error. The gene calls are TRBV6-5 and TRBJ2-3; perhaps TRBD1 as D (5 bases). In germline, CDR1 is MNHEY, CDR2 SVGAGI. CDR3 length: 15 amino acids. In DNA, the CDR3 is TGTACCAGCAGTTACTCGTTTATGAACACAGGTGCGCAGTATTTT. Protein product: CTSSYSFMNTGAQYF.

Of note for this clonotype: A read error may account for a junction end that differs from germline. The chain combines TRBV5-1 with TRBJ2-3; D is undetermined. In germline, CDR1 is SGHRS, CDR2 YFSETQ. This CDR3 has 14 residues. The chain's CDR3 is CASSLENPEDTQCF. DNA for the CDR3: TGCGCAAGCAGCTTGGAAAACCCCGAGGATACGCAGTGTTTT.

CDR3 DNA sequence: TGTGCCAGCAGTCAGGTAGGGTCTGCCTACAATGAGCAGTTCTTC. This gives the protein CASSQVGSAYNEQFF. The rearrangement joins TRBV28 to TRBJ2-1; D unclear. Germline V gives CDR1 MDHEN, CDR2 SYDVKM. The length of the CDR3 is 15 residues. With 5 bases removed from V and 2 bases from J, the gap between germline ends came to 13 bases.

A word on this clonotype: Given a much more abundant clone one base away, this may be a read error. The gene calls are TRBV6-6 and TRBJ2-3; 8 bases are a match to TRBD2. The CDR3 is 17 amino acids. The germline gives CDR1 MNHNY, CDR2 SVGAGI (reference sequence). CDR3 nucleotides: TGTACCAGCAGTTATCCCACGAGCGGGAGCGGTTCAGATACGCAGTATTTT. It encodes CTSSYPTSGSGSDTQYF.

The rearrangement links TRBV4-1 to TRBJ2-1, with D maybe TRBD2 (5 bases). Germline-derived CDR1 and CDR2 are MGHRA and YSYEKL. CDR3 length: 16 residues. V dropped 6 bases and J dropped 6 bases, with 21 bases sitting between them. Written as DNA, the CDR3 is TGCGCCAGCAGGCCAGAAGGGTCTAGCTCCGCCAATGAGCAGTTCTTC. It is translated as CASRPEGSSSANEQFF.

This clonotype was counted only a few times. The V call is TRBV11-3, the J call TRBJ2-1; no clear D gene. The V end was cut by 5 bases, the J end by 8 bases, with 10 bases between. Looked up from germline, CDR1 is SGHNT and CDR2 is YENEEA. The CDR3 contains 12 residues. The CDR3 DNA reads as TGTGCCAGCAGCAGGTTATACGATGAGCAGTTCTTC. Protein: CASSRLYDEQFF.

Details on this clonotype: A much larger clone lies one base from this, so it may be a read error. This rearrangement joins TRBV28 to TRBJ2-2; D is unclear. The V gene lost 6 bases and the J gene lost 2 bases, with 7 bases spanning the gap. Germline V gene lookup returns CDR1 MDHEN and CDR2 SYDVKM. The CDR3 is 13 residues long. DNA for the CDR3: TGTGCCAGCAGCAAGGACAACACCGGGGAGCTGTTTTTT. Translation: CASSKDNTGELFF.